The 10 T cell receptor beta chains listed next were all sequenced from one sample in a study of OX40 agonist ivuxolimab in advanced cancers. TCRdb keeps only in-frame clones here, not all; method: immunoSEQ multiplex PCR. The sample holds 45,000 to 65,000 clones; over 70% are singletons and the top ten take approximately 1.7%. The sequenced sample was CD4+ or CD8+ T cells sorted from blood, obtained in a trial of the OX40 agonist ivuxolimab. Source of these receptors: an adult with an advanced solid tumor such as melanoma, head and neck, liver or kidney cancer.

The chain uses TRBV5-1 and TRBJ1-4; possibly TRBD1 for D (5 bases). The germline V and J ends were trimmed by 3 bases and 3 bases, with 12 bases remaining between them. CDR3 size: 15 residues. In germline, CDR1 is SGHRS, CDR2 YFSETQ. The CDR3 loop reads CASSYSGGANEKLFF. As DNA, the CDR3 is TGCGCCAGCAGCTATTCTGGGGGGGCTAATGAAAAACTGTTTTTT. The full variable domain, in which reference TRBV5-1 and TRBJ1-4 provide the parts outside the CDR3, is KAGVTQTPRYLIKTRGQQVTLSCSPISGHRSVSWYQQTPGQGLQFLFEYFSETQRNKGNFPGRFSGRQFSNSRSEMNVSTLELGDSALYLCASSYSGGANEKLFFGSGTQLSVL.

A word on this clone: This sample also contains other DNA sequences that code for the same CDR3. The chain employs TRBV7-9 and TRBJ2-1; 11 bases map to TRBD2. CDR3 length: 16 residues. Trimming cost V 6 bases and J 0 bases; bases outside gene matches: 4. CDR1 and CDR2 (germline): SEHNR, FQNEAQ (reference sequence). CDR3 sequence (DNA): TGTGCCAGCAGTCGACTAGCGGGGAGCTCCTACAATGAGCAGTTCTTC. It is translated as CASSRLAGSSYNEQFF.

This clone came up once. The genes are TRBV10-3 and TRBJ2-7; TRBD1 is a possible D gene (6 bases). The CDR3 is 15 residues long. Germline CDR1 reads ENHRY; CDR2 reads SYGVKD. Trimming removed 4 bases at V and 4 bases at J, with 17 bases between. DNA of the CDR3: TGTGCCATCAGTGGATCCGGACAGAACATTTACGAGCAGTACTTC. This codes for CAISGSGQNIYEQYF.

This chain uses TRBV10-3 with TRBJ1-4; D is ambiguous. The CDR3 has 13 residues. Trimming left V 5 bases short and J 5 bases short, with 9 bases between. Germline lookup yields CDR1 ENHRY and CDR2 SYGVKD. The chain's CDR3 is CAISRGINEKLFF. CDR3 sequence (DNA): TGTGCCATCAGTCGTGGGATCAATGAAAAACTGTTTTTT.

CDR3 bases: TGTGCCAGCACCAATTCCGTGGGGGGGACAGATACGCAGTATTTT. Amino acids: CASTNSVGGTDTQYF. This chain joins TRBV5-5 and TRBJ2-3; 7 bases are shared with TRBD2. The CDR3 spans 15 residues. CDR1 and CDR2 (germline): SGHKS, YYEKEE (reference sequence). V lost 6 bases, J lost 3 bases, and 10 bases stayed unmatched.

The genes are TRBV5-1 and TRBJ1-4; D ambiguous. The CDR3 totals 16 residues. Looked up from germline, CDR1 is SGHRS and CDR2 is YFSETQ. V was trimmed by 1 base and J by 0 bases, leaving 10 bases between them. The CDR3 region has the DNA TGCGCCAGCAGCTTGCCGTCAGGCGCAACTAATGAAAAACTGTTTTTT. Translation gives CASSLPSGATNEKLFF.

CDR3 sequence (DNA): TGTGCCAGCAGCTCACAACCCGGGACAGGGGAAGGAAACACCATATATTTT. Translated, it gives CASSSQPGTGEGNTIYF. V is TRBV7-2 and J is TRBJ1-3, with 10 bases fitting TRBD1. The germline CDR1 and CDR2 sequences are SGHTA and FQGNSA. The CDR3 runs to 17 residues. Trimming removed 4 bases from V and 4 bases from J; junction bases left unmatched: 10.

V usage is TRBV4-3 and J usage is TRBJ1-5; D call uncertain. The CDR3 extends over 14 amino acids. From germline, CDR1 is LGHNA and CDR2 YSLEER. Between the trimmed V and J ends, which lost 3 bases and 0 bases, there was a span of 6 bases. The DNA of the CDR3 is TGCGCCAGCAGCCAGGATTATAGCAATCAGCCCCAGCATTTT. This codes for CASSQDYSNQPQHF.

This clone was counted a single time. As DNA, the CDR3 is TGCGCCAGCAGTATGGGACTAGCGGGGGGCACAGATACGCAGTATTTT. Protein sequence: CASSMGLAGGTDTQYF. The chain recombines TRBV10-2 with TRBJ2-3, with 14 bases matching TRBD2. The CDR3 runs 16 residues. V was clipped by 5 bases and J by 1 base; unmatched bases: 2. Germline CDR1 and CDR2: WSHSY and SAAADI.

The chain recombines TRBV5-1 with TRBJ1-2, with D tentatively TRBD1 (6 bases). Germline CDR1 reads SGHRS; CDR2 reads YFSETQ. This CDR3 is 15 amino acids long. The germline V and J ends were trimmed by 3 bases and 2 bases, with 14 bases remaining between them. The DNA of the CDR3 is TGCGCCAGCAGCTCCCGACCTACAGGGAACTATGGCTACACCTTC. The encoded protein is CASSSRPTGNYGYTF.